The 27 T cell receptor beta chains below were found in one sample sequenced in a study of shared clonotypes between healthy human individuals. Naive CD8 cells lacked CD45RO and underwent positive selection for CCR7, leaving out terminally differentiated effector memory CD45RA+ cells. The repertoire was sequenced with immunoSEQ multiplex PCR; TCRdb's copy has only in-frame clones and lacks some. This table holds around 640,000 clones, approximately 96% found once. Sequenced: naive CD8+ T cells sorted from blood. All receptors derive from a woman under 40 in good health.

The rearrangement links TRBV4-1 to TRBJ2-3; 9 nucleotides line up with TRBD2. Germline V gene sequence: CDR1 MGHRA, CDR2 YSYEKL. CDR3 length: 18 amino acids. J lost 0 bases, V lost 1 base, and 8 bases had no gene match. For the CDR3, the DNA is TGCGCCAGCAGCCAAGGGGCGGGAGGGCCTTTAAGCACAGATACGCAGTATTTT. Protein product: CASSQGAGGPLSTDTQYF.

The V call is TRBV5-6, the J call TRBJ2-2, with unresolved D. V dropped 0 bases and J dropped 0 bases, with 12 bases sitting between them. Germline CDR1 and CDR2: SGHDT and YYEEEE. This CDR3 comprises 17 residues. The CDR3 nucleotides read TGTGCCAGCAGCTTGGCCGGCGCTATATCGAACACCGGGGAGCTGTTTTTT. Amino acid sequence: CASSLAGAISNTGELFF.

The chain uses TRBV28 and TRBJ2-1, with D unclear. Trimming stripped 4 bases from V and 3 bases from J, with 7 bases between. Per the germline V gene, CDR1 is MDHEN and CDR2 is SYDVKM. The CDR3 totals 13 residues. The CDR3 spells CASSSGVYNEQFF. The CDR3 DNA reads TGTGCCAGCAGTTCCGGAGTCTACAATGAGCAGTTCTTC.

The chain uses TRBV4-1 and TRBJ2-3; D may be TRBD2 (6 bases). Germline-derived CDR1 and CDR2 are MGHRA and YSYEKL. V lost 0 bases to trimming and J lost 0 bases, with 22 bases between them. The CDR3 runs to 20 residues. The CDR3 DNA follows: TGCGCCAGCAGCCAAGAAACGGGACGGTGGGAGGACCATAGCACAGATACGCAGTATTTT. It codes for CASSQETGRWEDHSTDTQYF.

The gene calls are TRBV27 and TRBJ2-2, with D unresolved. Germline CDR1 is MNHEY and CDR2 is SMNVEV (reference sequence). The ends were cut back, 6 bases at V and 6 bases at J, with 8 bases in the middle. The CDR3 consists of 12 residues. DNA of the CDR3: TGTGCCAGCAGCGCAGGTGCCGGGGAGCTGTTTTTT. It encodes CASSAGAGELFF.

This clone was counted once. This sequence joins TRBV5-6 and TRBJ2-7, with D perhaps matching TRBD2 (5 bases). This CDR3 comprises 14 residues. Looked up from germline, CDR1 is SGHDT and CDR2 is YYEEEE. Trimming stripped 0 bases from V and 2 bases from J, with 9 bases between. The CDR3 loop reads CASSLGTVTYEQYF. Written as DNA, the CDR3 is TGTGCCAGCAGCTTGGGGACTGTTACCTACGAGCAGTACTTC. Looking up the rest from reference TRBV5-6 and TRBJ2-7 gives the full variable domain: DAGVTQSPTHLIKTRGQQVTLRCSPKSGHDTVSWYQQALGQGPQFIFQYYEEEERQRGNFPDRFSGHQFPNYSSELNVNALLLGDSALYLCASSLGTVTYEQYFGPGTRLTVT.

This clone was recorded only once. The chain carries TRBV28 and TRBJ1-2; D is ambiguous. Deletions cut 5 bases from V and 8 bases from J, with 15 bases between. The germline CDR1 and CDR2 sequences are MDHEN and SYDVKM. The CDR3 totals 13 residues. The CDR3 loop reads CASSLAGLGGYTF. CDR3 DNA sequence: TGTGCCAGCAGTCTCGCAGGTTTGGGCGGCTACACCTTC.

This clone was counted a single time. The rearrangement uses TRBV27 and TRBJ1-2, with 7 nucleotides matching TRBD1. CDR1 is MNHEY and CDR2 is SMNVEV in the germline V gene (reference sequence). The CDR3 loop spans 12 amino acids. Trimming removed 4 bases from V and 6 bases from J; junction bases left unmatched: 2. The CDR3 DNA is TGTGCCAGCAGTTCAGGGGGGAATGGCTACACCTTC. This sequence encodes CASSSGGNGYTF.

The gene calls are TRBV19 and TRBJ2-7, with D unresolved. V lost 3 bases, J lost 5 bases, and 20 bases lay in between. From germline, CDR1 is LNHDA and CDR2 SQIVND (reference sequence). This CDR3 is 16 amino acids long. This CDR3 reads CASSIRLGNPVDEQYF. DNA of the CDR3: TGTGCCAGTAGTATCCGCCTTGGAAACCCGGTAGACGAGCAGTACTTC.

DNA of the CDR3: TGCGCCAGCAGCCAACCCCGCGGGAGGATTAATGAAAAACTGTTTTTT. Encoded protein: CASSQPRGRINEKLFF. The chain links TRBV4-1 to TRBJ1-4; D gene unclear. Germline V gene lookup returns CDR1 MGHRA and CDR2 YSYEKL. The length of the CDR3 is 16 residues. V was cut by 2 bases and J by 4 bases, with 14 bases left in between.

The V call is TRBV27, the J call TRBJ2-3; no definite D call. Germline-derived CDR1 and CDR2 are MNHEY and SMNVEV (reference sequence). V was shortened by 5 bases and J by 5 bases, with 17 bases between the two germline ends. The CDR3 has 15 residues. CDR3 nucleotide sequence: TGTGCCAGCAGTCATTCCGGAGTAGCAAGAGATACGCAGTATTTT. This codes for CASSHSGVARDTQYF.

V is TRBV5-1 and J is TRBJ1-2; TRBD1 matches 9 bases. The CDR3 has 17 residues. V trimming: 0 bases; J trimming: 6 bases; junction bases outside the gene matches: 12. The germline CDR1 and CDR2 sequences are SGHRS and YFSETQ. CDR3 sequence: CASSLDGTGRIPDGYTF. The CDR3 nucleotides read TGCGCCAGCAGCTTGGATGGGACAGGGAGGATTCCGGATGGCTACACCTTC.

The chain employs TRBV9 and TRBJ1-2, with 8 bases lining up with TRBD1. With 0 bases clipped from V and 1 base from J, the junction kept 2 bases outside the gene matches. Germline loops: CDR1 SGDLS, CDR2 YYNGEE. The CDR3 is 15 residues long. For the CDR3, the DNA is TGTGCCAGCAGCGTAGAAGGACAGGGTAACTATGGCTACACCTTC. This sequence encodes CASSVEGQGNYGYTF. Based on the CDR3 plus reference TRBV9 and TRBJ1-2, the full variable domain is DSGVTQTPKHLITATGQRVTLRCSPRSGDLSVYWYQQSLDQGLQFLIQYYNGEERAKGNILERFSAQQFPDLHSELNLSSLELGDSALYFCASSVEGQGNYGYTFGSGTRLTVV.

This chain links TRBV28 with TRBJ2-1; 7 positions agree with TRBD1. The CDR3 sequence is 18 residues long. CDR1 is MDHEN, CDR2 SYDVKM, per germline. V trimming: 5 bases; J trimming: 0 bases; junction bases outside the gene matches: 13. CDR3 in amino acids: CASSLSIGQGVSYNEQFF. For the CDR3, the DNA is TGTGCCAGCAGTCTCTCCATCGGGCAGGGGGTCTCCTACAATGAGCAGTTCTTC.

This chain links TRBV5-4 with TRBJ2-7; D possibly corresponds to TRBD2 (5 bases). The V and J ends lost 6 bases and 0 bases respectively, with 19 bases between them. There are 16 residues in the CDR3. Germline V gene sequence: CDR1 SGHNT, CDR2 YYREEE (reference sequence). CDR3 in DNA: TGTGCCAGCACCACCTTGGAAAGCGGTATCTCCTACGAGCAGTACTTC. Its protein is CASTTLESGISYEQYF.

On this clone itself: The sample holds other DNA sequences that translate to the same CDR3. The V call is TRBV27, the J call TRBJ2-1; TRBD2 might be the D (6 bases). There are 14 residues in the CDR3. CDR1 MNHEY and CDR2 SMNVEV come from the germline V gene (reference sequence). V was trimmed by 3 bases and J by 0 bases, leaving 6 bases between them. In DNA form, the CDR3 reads TGTGCCAGCAGTTTGGGGGGCTCCTACAATGAGCAGTTCTTC. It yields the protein CASSLGGSYNEQFF.

CDR3 coding DNA: TGTGCCAGCAGCTTAGATCTCGGCAGGAGCTACGAGCAGTACTTC. Translating gives CASSLDLGRSYEQYF. This rearrangement joins TRBV11-2 to TRBJ2-7; D ambiguous. Trimming cost V 0 bases and J 3 bases, with 12 bases left between them. Germline CDR1 and CDR2: SGHAT and FQNNGV. The CDR3 is 15 amino acids.

The CDR3, as DNA: TGTGCCAGCAGAGCAAAATCCCGACAGGGGCTTCACACCGGGGAGCTGTTTTTT. The encoded protein is CASRAKSRQGLHTGELFF. This chain connects TRBV7-9 to TRBJ2-2; 8 bases are shared with TRBD1. Germline CDR1 reads SEHNR; CDR2 reads FQNEAQ (reference sequence). The ends lost 6 bases at V and 3 bases at J; junction bases unmatched: 15. The CDR3 totals 18 residues.

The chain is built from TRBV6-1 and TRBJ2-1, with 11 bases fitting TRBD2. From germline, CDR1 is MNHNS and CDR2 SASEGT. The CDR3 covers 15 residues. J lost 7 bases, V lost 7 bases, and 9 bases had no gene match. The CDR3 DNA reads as TGTGCCAGCACTGAGCTAGCGGGAGGAGCGAATGAGCAGTTCTTC. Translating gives CASTELAGGANEQFF.

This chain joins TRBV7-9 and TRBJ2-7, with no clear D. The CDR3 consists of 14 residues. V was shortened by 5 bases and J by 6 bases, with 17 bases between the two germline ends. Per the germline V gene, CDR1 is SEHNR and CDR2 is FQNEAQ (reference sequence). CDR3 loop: CASSPRTGSIEQYF. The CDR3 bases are TGTGCCAGCAGCCCCAGGACCGGCTCCATCGAGCAGTACTTC. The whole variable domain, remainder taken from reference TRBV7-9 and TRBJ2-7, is DTGVSQNPRHKITKRGQNVTFRCDPISEHNRLYWYRQTLGQGPEFLTYFQNEAQLEKSRLLSDRFSAERPKGSFSTLEIQRTEQGDSAMYLCASSPRTGSIEQYFGPGTRLTVT.

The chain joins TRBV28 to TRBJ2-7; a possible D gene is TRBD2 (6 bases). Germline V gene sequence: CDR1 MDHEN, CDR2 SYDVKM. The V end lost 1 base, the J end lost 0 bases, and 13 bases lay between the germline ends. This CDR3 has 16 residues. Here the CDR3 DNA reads TGTGCCAGCAGTTTATCTCCTAGCGCCTTCTCCTACGAGCAGTACTTC. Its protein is CASSLSPSAFSYEQYF.

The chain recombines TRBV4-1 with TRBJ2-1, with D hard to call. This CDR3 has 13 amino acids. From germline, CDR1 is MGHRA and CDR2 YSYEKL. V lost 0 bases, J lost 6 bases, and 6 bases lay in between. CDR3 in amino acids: CASSQDTSNEQFF. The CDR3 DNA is TGCGCCAGCAGCCAAGATACGAGCAATGAGCAGTTCTTC.

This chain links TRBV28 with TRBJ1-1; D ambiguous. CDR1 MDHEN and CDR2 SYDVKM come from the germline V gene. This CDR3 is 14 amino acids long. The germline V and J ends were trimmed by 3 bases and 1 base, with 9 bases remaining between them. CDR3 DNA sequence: TGTGCCAGCAGTTTCCCCCCGGGGAACACTGAAGCTTTCTTT. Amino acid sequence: CASSFPPGNTEAFF.

CDR3 bases: TGTGCCAGCAGCGTAGTGGAGGGTTTAATGAACACTGAAGCTTTCTTT. Residues: CASSVVEGLMNTEAFF. The rearrangement joins TRBV9 to TRBJ1-1; D is ambiguous. V was trimmed by 0 bases and J by 0 bases, leaving 12 bases between them. The CDR3 runs to 16 residues. The germline gives CDR1 SGDLS, CDR2 YYNGEE.

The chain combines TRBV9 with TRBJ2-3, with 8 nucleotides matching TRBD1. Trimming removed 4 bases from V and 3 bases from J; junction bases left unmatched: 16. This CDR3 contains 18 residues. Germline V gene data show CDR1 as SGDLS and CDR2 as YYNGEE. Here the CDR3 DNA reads TGTGCCAGCAGCCCCTCAGTAGGACAGGGATTTTATACAGATACGCAGTATTTT. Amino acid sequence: CASSPSVGQGFYTDTQYF.

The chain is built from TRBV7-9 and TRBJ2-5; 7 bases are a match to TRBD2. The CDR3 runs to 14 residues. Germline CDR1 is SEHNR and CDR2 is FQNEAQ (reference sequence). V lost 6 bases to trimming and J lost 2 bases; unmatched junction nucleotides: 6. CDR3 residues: CASSGDYDQETQYF. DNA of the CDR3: TGTGCCAGCAGTGGGGACTATGATCAAGAGACCCAGTACTTC.

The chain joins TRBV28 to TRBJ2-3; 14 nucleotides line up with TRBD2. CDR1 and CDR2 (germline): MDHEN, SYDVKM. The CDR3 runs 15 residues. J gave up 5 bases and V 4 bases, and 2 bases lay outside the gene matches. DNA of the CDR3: TGTGCCAGCAGTTCCGGGACTAGCGGGGGAGATACGCAGTATTTT. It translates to CASSSGTSGGDTQYF. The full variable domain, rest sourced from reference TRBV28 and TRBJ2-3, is DVKVTQSSRYLVKRTGEKVFLECVQDMDHENMFWYRQDPGLGLRLIYFSYDVKMKEKGDIPEGYSVSREKKERFSLILESASTNQTSMYLCASSSGTSGGDTQYFGPGTRLTVL.